Listed below are T cell receptor beta chains from one sample, sequenced in a study of beta chain features in type 1 diabetes. Using immunoSEQ multiplex PCR, the repertoire was profiled, and TCRdb retains in-frame clones only, with some absent. The table lists 350,000 to 400,000 clones, less than 15% of them singletons. Sequenced input: naive CD4+ T cells from blood. The receptors originated from a woman aged 18-29 years in good health. Each CDR3 is given with its conserved first and last residue. Where a row states a size, it is once, few, many or the class of an expanded clone; other rows omit it.

clone size,V gene,CDR3 protein
NA,TRBV28,CASSLKQGSLYF
few,TRBV6-6,CASTSAEVSYEQYF
NA,TRBV14,CASSLSPRSDTEAFF
NA,TRBV29-1,CSVADRGRGNTIYF
NA,TRBV7-8,CASSVTSGRGKAGELFF
NA,TRBV7-3,CASSLSLRYNEQFF
few,TRBV5-1,CASSSGLAGGETQYF
NA,TRBV7-6,CASSLQRGLETQYF
few,TRBV15,CATNSLGTGGTGEQFF
few,TRBV7-9,CASHGAGADEQFF
few,TRBV28,CASGRVGTEAFF
few,TRBV7-2,CASSEDRGRNYEQYF
NA,TRBV4-2,CASSQEGVLGTEAFF
NA,TRBV2,CASSEARLADHGETQYF
NA,TRBV7-8,CASSLQGSSYNEQFF
few,TRBV7-8,CASSGVRAGANVLTF
NA,TRBV5-1,CASSLISGGEQFF
NA,TRBV7-9,CASSLADRDGGYTF
NA,TRBV6-6,CASSLDRDLRNEQFF
few,TRBV9,CASSVGPIGEQYF
NA,TRBV19,CASSGRKGGHSYF
NA,TRBV7-8,CASSLGGLAGNSYEQYF
few,TRBV30,CATGGVTYEQYF
NA,TRBV25-1,CASSDSTGTSPAKQYF
NA,TRBV4-3,CASSRRGQGTGELFF
few,TRBV6-1,CASREDGGRGPQHF
NA,TRBV5-4,CASSLASGRNYEQYF
NA,TRBV12-5,CASGLKSEQFF